The 32 T cell receptor beta chains below all came from one sample that was sequenced in a study of blood T cell repertoires in COVID-19. Clones were sequenced by immunoSEQ multiplex PCR, and TCRdb holds only the in-frame ones, with some missing. In the table there are some 140,000 clones, around three quarters of which are singletons. Sample: peripheral blood. The source is a human donor in a cohort sampled during active COVID-19.

This clone came up a few times. The chain has TRBV5-6 and TRBJ2-7, with a possible D match to TRBD1 (5 bases). This CDR3 contains 13 residues. Trimming pared 0 bases from V and 6 bases from J, leaving 10 bases between. Germline CDR1 reads SGHDT; CDR2 reads YYEEEE. The CDR3 DNA reads TGTGCCAGCAGCTTGGGAGGCAGGGCCGAGCAGTACTTC. Translated: CASSLGGRAEQYF.

The chain employs TRBV5-1 and TRBJ2-7, with 9 bases matching TRBD1. From germline, CDR1 is SGHRS and CDR2 YFSETQ. The CDR3 loop spans 16 amino acids. With V trimmed by 4 bases and J by 0 bases, 8 bases remained unmatched. The CDR3 region is CASSLEGGQGSYEQYF. The CDR3 DNA sequence: TGCGCCAGCAGCCTGGAGGGGGGACAGGGCTCCTACGAGCAGTACTTC.

This CDR3 reads CASSLQGEVGYTF. The CDR3 DNA reads TGTGCCAGCAGCTTACAAGGGGAGGTGGGCTACACCTTC. The chain recombines TRBV7-9 with TRBJ1-2, with TRBD1 as a possible D gene (5 bases). Deletions cut 2 bases from V and 8 bases from J, with 12 bases between. The germline V gene encodes CDR1 SEHNR and CDR2 FQNEAQ (reference sequence). The CDR3 extends over 13 amino acids.

This clone was observed a few times. The rearrangement uses TRBV5-1 and TRBJ2-2, with a tentative D call TRBD1 (6 bases). This CDR3 contains 15 residues. V was cut by 1 base and J by 5 bases, with 12 bases left in between. CDR1 and CDR2 (germline): SGHRS, YFSETQ. The CDR3 sequence is CASSLSDSSTGELFF. CDR3 nucleotide sequence: TGCGCCAGCAGCTTGTCGGACAGTAGTACCGGGGAGCTGTTTTTT.

The J gene is TRBJ1-4, the V gene TRBV5-1; D unresolved. The CDR3 totals 16 residues. V was shortened by 4 bases and J by 3 bases, with 16 bases between the two germline ends. The germline V gene encodes CDR1 SGHRS and CDR2 YFSETQ. The CDR3, as DNA: TGCGCCAGCAGCCCCCGGTTAGACAATTCTAATGAAAAACTGTTTTTT. It translates to CASSPRLDNSNEKLFF.

The rearrangement uses TRBV9 and TRBJ2-2; D is possibly TRBD2 (5 bases). V was pared by 4 bases and J by 4 bases, with 14 bases between. The CDR3 is 15 residues long. Germline loops: CDR1 SGDLS, CDR2 YYNGEE. The chain's CDR3 is CASSPEGFTTGELFF. CDR3 sequence (DNA): TGTGCCAGCAGCCCCGAGGGTTTTACCACCGGGGAGCTGTTTTTT.

The rearrangement uses TRBV6-5 and TRBJ2-2, with TRBD1 matching 7 bases. There are 15 residues in the CDR3. Trimming took 5 bases from V and 3 from J; bases not matched to a gene: 6. The germline CDR1 and CDR2 sequences are MNHEY and SVGAGI. The CDR3 sequence: CASSTGTDYTGELFF. The CDR3 nucleotides are TGTGCCAGCAGTACCGGGACAGATTACACCGGGGAGCTGTTTTTT.

V is TRBV7-8 and J is TRBJ1-3; 9 bases line up with TRBD1. V lost 5 bases, J lost 1 base, and 3 bases stayed unmatched. Germline values: CDR1 SGHVS, CDR2 FQNEAQ. This CDR3 comprises 15 residues. For the CDR3, the DNA is TGTGCCAGCAGCCAACAGGGGGCTTCTGGAAACACCATATATTTT. Protein: CASSQQGASGNTIYF. Filled out from reference TRBV7-8 and TRBJ1-3, the complete variable domain reads GAGVSQSPRYKVAKRGQDVALRCDPISGHVSLFWYQQALGQGPEFLTYFQNEAQLDKSGLPSDRFFAERPEGSVSTLKIQRTQQEDSAVYLCASSQQGASGNTIYFGEGSWLTVV.

V usage is TRBV10-2 and J usage is TRBJ1-2, with D tentatively TRBD1 (6 bases). CDR1 and CDR2 from the germline V gene are WSHSY and SAAADI. This CDR3 region has 16 residues. V was trimmed by 5 bases and J by 2 bases, leaving 18 bases between them. In DNA form, the CDR3 reads TGCGCCAGCAGTAACACCGAAACAGGGTTGAACTATGGCTACACCTTC. Protein product: CASSNTETGLNYGYTF.

The chain joins TRBV28 to TRBJ1-4; 10 bases agree with TRBD1. The junction had 4 bases not matched to a gene; V was cut back by 5 bases and J by 10 bases. Looked up from germline, CDR1 is MDHEN and CDR2 is SYDVKM. CDR3 size: 13 residues. The CDR3 region has the DNA TGTGCCAGCAGTATGGGGACAGGGGTAAAACTGTTTTTT. Amino acid sequence: CASSMGTGVKLFF.

The CDR3: CASNRQGTLGSPLHF. The CDR3 DNA follows: TGTGCCAGCAATCGACAGGGGACCCTAGGTTCACCCCTCCACTTT. The chain couples TRBV6-5 to TRBJ1-6, with 8 bases that match TRBD1. Losses at the gene ends were 7 bases for V and 9 bases for J; bases not matched to a gene: 11. The CDR3 totals 15 residues. Germline V lookup: CDR1 MNHEY, CDR2 SVGAGI.

The chain couples TRBV7-3 to TRBJ2-3; 11 bases map to TRBD2. CDR1 is SGHTA and CDR2 is FQGTGA in the germline V gene. The V gene end was trimmed by 5 bases and the J gene end by 5 bases; junction bases not matched to a gene: 6. The CDR3 loop spans 15 amino acids. This CDR3 is CASSPGTSGLDTQYF. The CDR3 nucleotides are TGTGCCAGCAGCCCCGGGACTAGCGGATTAGATACGCAGTATTTT.

The rearrangement uses TRBV6-5 and TRBJ2-2; the D gene is possibly TRBD1 (5 bases). V lost 6 bases, J lost 5 bases, and 7 bases lay in between. The germline CDR1 and CDR2 sequences are MNHEY and SVGAGI. The CDR3 has 12 residues. The chain's CDR3 is CASRQGTGELFF. The CDR3 DNA is TGTGCCAGCAGGCAGGGAACCGGGGAGCTGTTTTTT.

This clone was recorded a few times. CDR3 sequence: CASTGGALGTEAFF. Written as DNA, the CDR3 is TGTGCCAGCACCGGCGGGGCTTTGGGCACTGAAGCTTTCTTT. The V call is TRBV6-5, the J call TRBJ1-1; possible D gene TRBD1, 5 bases. The CDR3 spans 14 residues. Trimming left V 7 bases short and J 4 bases short, with 16 bases between. CDR1 MNHEY and CDR2 SVGAGI come from the germline V gene.

V usage is TRBV5-6 and J usage is TRBJ1-4; weak D call: TRBD1 (5 bases). The CDR3 sequence is 16 residues long. V lost 1 base and J lost 0, with 10 bases in between. Germline assignment: CDR1 SGHDT and CDR2 YYEEEE. The CDR3 loop reads CASSLLGVATNEKLFF. CDR3 sequence (DNA): TGTGCCAGCAGCTTGTTAGGGGTTGCAACTAATGAAAAACTGTTTTTT.

This rearrangement joins TRBV9 to TRBJ2-3, with 11 bases that match TRBD2. Germline V lookup: CDR1 SGDLS, CDR2 YYNGEE. V gave up 4 bases and J gave up 8 bases; unmatched junction bases: 3. The CDR3 is made up of 13 amino acids. Here the CDR3 DNA reads TGTGCCAGCAGCCCTAGCGGGGGGCCTACGCAGTATTTT. It encodes CASSPSGGPTQYF.

The rearrangement joins TRBV15 to TRBJ2-5; D perhaps matches TRBD1 (6 bases). The germline V and J ends were trimmed by 5 bases and 2 bases, with 12 bases remaining between them. Germline lookup yields CDR1 LNHNV and CDR2 YYDKDF (reference sequence). The CDR3 has 14 amino acids. CDR3 nucleotide sequence: TGTGCCACCAGCGTTTTGGACAGACAAGAGACCCAGTACTTC. It translates to CATSVLDRQETQYF. Variable domain in full (rest from reference TRBV15 and TRBJ2-5): DAMVIQNPRYQVTQFGKPVTLSCSQTLNHNVMYWYQQKSSQAPKLLFHYYDKDFNNEADTPDNFQSRRPNTSFCFLDIRSPGLGDTAMYLCATSVLDRQETQYFGPGTRLLVL.

This clone was recorded a few times. The chain has TRBV7-8 and TRBJ1-5; no clear D. Trimming removed 1 base from V and 3 bases from J, with 4 bases in between. Germline CDR1 is SGHVS and CDR2 is FQNEAQ. The CDR3 contains 13 residues. CDR3 in amino acids: CASSLGHNQPQHF. The CDR3 DNA reads TGTGCCAGCAGCTTAGGTCACAATCAGCCCCAGCATTTT.

This chain uses TRBV9 with TRBJ1-2; 7 bases are shared with TRBD1. V lost 0 bases to trimming and J lost 4 bases; unmatched junction nucleotides: 0. The CDR3 spans 13 residues. The germline V gene has CDR1 SGDLS and CDR2 YYNGEE. Here the CDR3 reads CASSVEGAYGYTF. The CDR3 DNA sequence: TGTGCCAGCAGCGTAGAGGGGGCCTATGGCTACACCTTC. Looking up the rest from reference TRBV9 and TRBJ1-2 gives the full variable domain: DSGVTQTPKHLITATGQRVTLRCSPRSGDLSVYWYQQSLDQGLQFLIQYYNGEERAKGNILERFSAQQFPDLHSELNLSSLELGDSALYFCASSVEGAYGYTFGSGTRLTVV.

V usage is TRBV6-6 and J usage is TRBJ2-5; TRBD1 is a possible D gene (7 bases). Germline-derived CDR1 and CDR2 are MNHNY and SVGAGI (reference sequence). The CDR3 loop spans 13 amino acids. Trimming pared 7 bases from V and 2 bases from J, leaving 11 bases between. CDR3 nucleotide sequence: TGTGCCAGCATTCAGGGGGGTCAAGAGACCCAGTACTTC. Its translation: CASIQGGQETQYF.

A few counts support this clone. The chain's CDR3 is CATNYLTGNQPQHF. CDR3 nucleotide sequence: TGTGCCACCAACTACCTCACCGGCAATCAGCCCCAGCATTTT. This sequence joins TRBV28 and TRBJ1-5; D gene uncertain. The CDR3 is 14 residues long. The V and J ends lost 10 bases and 2 bases respectively, with 15 bases between them. The germline CDR1 and CDR2 sequences are MDHEN and SYDVKM. Supplemented by reference TRBV28 and TRBJ1-5, the full variable domain reads DVKVTQSSRYLVKRTGEKVFLECVQDMDHENMFWYRQDPGLGLRLIYFSYDVKMKEKGDIPEGYSVSREKKERFSLILESASTNQTSMYLCATNYLTGNQPQHFGDGTRLSIL.

The chain uses TRBV18 and TRBJ2-1; TRBD1 aligns across 8 bases. The CDR3 extends over 14 amino acids. Germline V CDR1 and CDR2: KGHSH, LQKENI. Trimming cost V 3 bases and J 6 bases; bases outside gene matches: 4. As DNA, the CDR3 is TGTGCCAGCTCACCCCCCGACAGGGGCAATGAGCAGTTCTTC. Amino acids: CASSPPDRGNEQFF. Using reference TRBV18 and TRBJ2-1 for the parts outside the CDR3, the full variable domain is NAGVMQNPRHLVRRRGQEARLRCSPMKGHSHVYWYRQLPEEGLKFMVYLQKENIIDESGMPKERFSAEFPKEGPSILRIQQVVRGDSAAYFCASSPPDRGNEQFFGPGTRLTVL.

This rearrangement joins TRBV20-1 to TRBJ2-3; tentative D call: TRBD1 (5 bases). The CDR3 runs to 11 residues. Germline CDR1 and CDR2: DFQATT and SNEGSKA (reference sequence). Trimming took 2 bases from V and 6 from J, leaving 6 bases between them. This CDR3 is CSARYRDTQYF. In DNA, the CDR3 is TGCAGTGCTAGATACAGGGATACGCAGTATTTT.

The chain uses TRBV6-2 or TRBV6-3 and TRBJ2-5, with a tentative D call TRBD1 (6 bases). The germline gives CDR1 MNHEY, CDR2 SVGEGT. The CDR3 length is 15 residues. Deletions cut 0 bases from V and 2 bases from J, with 10 bases between. CDR3 sequence reads: CASSYSGGQQETQYF. CDR3 DNA sequence: TGTGCCAGCAGTTACTCAGGGGGACAACAAGAGACCCAGTACTTC.

There are a few counts of this clone. The chain couples TRBV29-1 to TRBJ1-1, with 7 positions matching TRBD1. V gave up 8 bases and J gave up 4 bases; unmatched junction bases: 7. This CDR3 comprises 12 residues. CDR1 is SQVTM, CDR2 ANQGSEA, per germline. The CDR3 DNA reads TGCAGCTACCAACGACAGGGCACTGAAGCTTTCTTT. Translated: CSYQRQGTEAFF.

Turning to this clone: A read error may be the cause here, since a much bigger clone is one base away. The chain couples TRBV3-1 (or the pseudogene TRBV3-2) to TRBJ2-2, with D perhaps TRBD2 (7 bases). This CDR3 is built from 16 residues. Trimming took 11 bases from V and 5 from J, leaving 24 bases between them. The germline V gene has CDR1 LGHDT and CDR2 YNNKEL (reference sequence). For the CDR3, the DNA is TGTGCCCGCTGCCACGGGGGCGGGGGACGTACCGGGGAGCTGTTTTTT. It yields the protein CARCHGGGGRTGELFF.

The rearrangement uses TRBV6-6 and TRBJ2-7; a weak D match, TRBD2 (6 bases). The ends were cut back, 8 bases at V and 4 bases at J, with 15 bases in the middle. This CDR3 contains 13 residues. Germline CDR1 MNHNY, CDR2 SVGAGI (reference sequence). In nucleotides, the CDR3 is TGTGCCAGCCTCCGGGACTCCTCGTACGAGCAGTACTTC. Its translation: CASLRDSSYEQYF.

The V gene is TRBV18, the J gene TRBJ2-7, with 7 bases identical to TRBD2. J was trimmed by 5 bases and V by 2 bases; bases with no gene match: 3. Germline values: CDR1 KGHSH, CDR2 LQKENI. CDR3 length: 13 amino acids. This CDR3 reads CASSPREGNEQYF. The CDR3 DNA reads TGTGCCAGCTCACCAAGGGAGGGGAACGAGCAGTACTTC.

This clone was detected a few times. The V call is TRBV14, the J call TRBJ2-2, with TRBD1 matching 11 bases. CDR3 length: 17 amino acids. V trimming: 4 bases; J trimming: 3 bases; junction bases outside the gene matches: 7. Germline V gene data show CDR1 as SGHDN and CDR2 as FVKESK. The chain's CDR3 is CASSPNWGQGDTGELFF. CDR3 nucleotides: TGTGCCAGCAGCCCTAACTGGGGACAGGGGGACACCGGGGAGCTGTTTTTT.

V usage is TRBV7-6 and J usage is TRBJ2-2; D is possibly TRBD2 (6 bases). The V end was cut by 5 bases, the J end by 0 bases, with 22 bases between. In germline, CDR1 is SGHVS, CDR2 FNYEAQ. The length of the CDR3 is 19 residues. CDR3 sequence reads: CASSPGSGGKTTNTGELFF. The CDR3 bases are TGTGCCAGCAGCCCTGGGTCCGGGGGAAAAACAACGAACACCGGGGAGCTGTTTTTT.

This clone has a handful of counts. The V call is TRBV4-1, the J call TRBJ2-6; D gene uncertain. V dropped 0 bases and J dropped 4 bases, with 10 bases sitting between them. Germline CDR1 reads MGHRA; CDR2 reads YSYEKL. The CDR3 loop spans 16 amino acids. Here the CDR3 reads CASSQDARSGANVLTF. CDR3 bases: TGCGCCAGCAGCCAAGACGCGCGTAGCGGGGCCAACGTCCTGACTTTC.

This clone was picked up one time. The CDR3 sequence: CASSSGQGLFYEQYF. CDR3 DNA: TGTGCCAGCAGCTCCGGACAGGGCCTCTTCTACGAGCAGTACTTC. V gene TRBV9 combines with J gene TRBJ2-7; 8 bases line up with TRBD1. The CDR3 contains 15 residues. Looked up from germline, CDR1 is SGDLS and CDR2 is YYNGEE. V shed 4 bases, J shed 3 bases, and the junction held 9 bases outside the gene matches.